This TCR beta chain was profiled in a study of OX40 agonist ivuxolimab in advanced cancers. The junction had 6 bases not matched to a gene; V was cut back by 0 bases and J by 2 bases. This CDR3 is 17 amino acids long. Germline V gives CDR1 WNHNN, CDR2 SYGVQD (reference sequence). Sequenced by immunoSEQ multiplex PCR; TCRdb stores in-frame clones only, minus some. The table lists about 93,000 clones, roughly 92% of them singletons, with 2% to 3% in the top ten. Study-level points and caveats: Expanded clones tended on average to be more numerous among CD8+ T cells than CD4+.

Regarding this clone: Its cognate antigen is unknown.

This TCR derives from an adult with an advanced solid tumor such as melanoma, head and neck, liver or kidney cancer. The chain couples TRBV10-1 to TRBJ2-3; 9 nucleotides match TRBD2. The material was CD4+ or CD8+ T cells sorted from blood, obtained in a trial of the OX40 agonist ivuxolimab. CDR3 coding DNA: TGCGCCAGCAGTGAGTCGACGACTAGCGGACACACAGATACGCAGTATTTT. Protein: CASSESTTSGHTDTQYF.